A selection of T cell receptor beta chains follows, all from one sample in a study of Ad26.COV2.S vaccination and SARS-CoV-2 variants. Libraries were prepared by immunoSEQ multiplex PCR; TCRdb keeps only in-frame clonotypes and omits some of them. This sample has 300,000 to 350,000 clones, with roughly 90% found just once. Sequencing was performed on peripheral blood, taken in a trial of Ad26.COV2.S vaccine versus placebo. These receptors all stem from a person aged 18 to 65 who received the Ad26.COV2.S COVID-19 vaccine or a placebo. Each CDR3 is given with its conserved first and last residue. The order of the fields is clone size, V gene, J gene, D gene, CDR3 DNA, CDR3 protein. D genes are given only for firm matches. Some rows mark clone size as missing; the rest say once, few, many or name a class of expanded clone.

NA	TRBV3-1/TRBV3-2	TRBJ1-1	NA	TGTGCCAGCAGCCAAGAGTGGACAGAAATGAACACTGAAGCTTTCTTT	CASSQEWTEMNTEAFF
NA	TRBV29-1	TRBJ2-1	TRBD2	TGCAGCGTTGAGGGACTAGCCGTCAATGAGCAGTTCTTC	CSVEGLAVNEQFF
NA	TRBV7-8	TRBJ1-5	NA	TGTGCCAGCAGCGAATTCCCCTGGGACGGTCAGCCCCAGCATTTT	CASSEFPWDGQPQHF
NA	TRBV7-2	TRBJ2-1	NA	TGTGCCAGCACTAATTACGGGAGATTCTCCAATGAGCAGTTCTTC	CASTNYGRFSNEQFF
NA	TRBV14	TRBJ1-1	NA	TGTGCCAGCAGCCAAGATACGGTCACTGAAGCTTTCTTT	CASSQDTVTEAFF
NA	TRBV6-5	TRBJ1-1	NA	TGTGCCAGCTCTTCCAGGGTGACGGCTGAAGCTTTCTTT	CASSSRVTAEAFF
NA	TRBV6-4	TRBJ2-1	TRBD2	TGTGCCAGCAGTTATGCGGGAGGGCCAGAGGGGCCCTACAATGAGCAGTTCTTC	CASSYAGGPEGPYNEQFF
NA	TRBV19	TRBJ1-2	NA	TGTGCCAGTTCTAACGCGGGGGGCAAGGACTATGGCTACACCTTC	CASSNAGGKDYGYTF
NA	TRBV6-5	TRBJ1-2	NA	TGTGCCACTTCCTTCGGCTATGGCTACACCTTC	CATSFGYGYTF
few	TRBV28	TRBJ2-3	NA	TGTGCCAGCAGTTTAATGCCTGAGGGCACAGATACGCAGTATTTT	CASSLMPEGTDTQYF
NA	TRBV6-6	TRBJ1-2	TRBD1	TGTGCCAGCACCCTAGAGGGGGACAGGGAAAACTATGGCTACACCTTC	CASTLEGDRENYGYTF
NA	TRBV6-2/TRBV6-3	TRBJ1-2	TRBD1	TGTGCCAGCAGTTACCGAGGACAGGGGAGTAACTATGGCTACACCTTC	CASSYRGQGSNYGYTF
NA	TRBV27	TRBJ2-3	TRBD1	TGTGCCGTCACCCTACAGGGGGCGACGAATACGCAGTATTTT	CAVTLQGATNTQYF
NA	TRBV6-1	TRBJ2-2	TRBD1	TGTGCCAGCAGTGAGAGGGGGAGACAGGGGCAGGGCGGGGAGCTGTTTTTT	CASSERGRQGQGGELFF
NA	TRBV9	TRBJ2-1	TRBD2	TGTGCCAGCAGCGCTGGGGGGAGAGCGGGAGGTCAGGGTGAGCAGTTCTTC	CASSAGGRAGGQGEQFF
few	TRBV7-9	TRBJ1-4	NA	TGTGCCAGCAGCTTTCTCGAAAAACTGTTTTTT	CASSFLEKLFF
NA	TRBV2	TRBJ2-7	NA	TGTGCCAGTCCTCCTGACAGGTTCTCCTACGAGCAGTACTTC	CASPPDRFSYEQYF
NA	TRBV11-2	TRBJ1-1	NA	TGTGCCATCCAGGGAGGTCAAGTCTCGGGAGCTTTCTTT	CAIQGGQVSGAFF
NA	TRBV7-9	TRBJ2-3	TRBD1	TGTGCCAGCAGCTCCACTTCACACCGGGACAGCTTTACAGATACGCAGTATTTT	CASSSTSHRDSFTDTQYF
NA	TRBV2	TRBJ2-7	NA	TGTGCCAGCAGTCCTTACAGAAGTTCCTACGAGCAGTACTTC	CASSPYRSSYEQYF
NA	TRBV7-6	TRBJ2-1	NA	TGTGCCAGCAGCTTAAGGAGAGAAGGAGTTGTGGGTTGGAATGAGCAGTTCTTC	CASSLRREGVVGWNEQFF
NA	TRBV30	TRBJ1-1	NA	TGTGCCTGGAGCCCTAGTATGAACACTGAAGCTTTCTTT	CAWSPSMNTEAFF
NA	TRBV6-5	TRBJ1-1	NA	TGTGCCAGCAGTTACTCGACACAAATGAACACTGAAGCTTTCTTT	CASSYSTQMNTEAFF
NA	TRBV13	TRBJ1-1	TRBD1	TGTGCCAGCAGCGAGGACAGGGGGCTGTGGGCTTTCTTT	CASSEDRGLWAFF
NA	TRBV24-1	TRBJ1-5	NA	TGTGCCACCAGTGATTCGAATCAGCCCCAGCATTTT	CATSDSNQPQHF
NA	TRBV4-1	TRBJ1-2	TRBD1	TGCGCCAGCAGCCCCCAGACAGGGGATTATGGCTACACCTTC	CASSPQTGDYGYTF
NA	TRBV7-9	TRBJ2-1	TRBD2	TGTGCCAGCAGCCACCTCCTAGCGGGAGGGCGTACTGAGCAGTTCTTC	CASSHLLAGGRTEQFF
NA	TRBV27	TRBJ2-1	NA	TGTGCCAGCGTCGCAGGTACCACCGGGGGCAATGAGCAGTTCTTC	CASVAGTTGGNEQFF
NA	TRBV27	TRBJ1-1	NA	TGTGCCAGCAGTTGGGGACAGAACACTGAAGCTTTCTTT	CASSWGQNTEAFF
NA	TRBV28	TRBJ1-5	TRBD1	TGTGCCAGCAGTTCCTCCGGGACAGGGAATCAGCCCCAGCATTTT	CASSSSGTGNQPQHF
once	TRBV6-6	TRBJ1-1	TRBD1	TGTGCCAGCACCCCAGTAACAGGGGCCCCCACTGAAGCTTTCTTT	CASTPVTGAPTEAFF
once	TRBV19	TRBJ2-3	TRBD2	TGTGCCAGTAGTATAGATTTGAGTAGCGGGGATACGCAGTATTTT	CASSIDLSSGDTQYF
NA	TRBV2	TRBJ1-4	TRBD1	TGTGCCAGCCGCTCGGACAGGGCGTTTGTAACTAATGAAAAACTGTTTTTT	CASRSDRAFVTNEKLFF
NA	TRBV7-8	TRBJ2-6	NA	TGTGCCAGCAGACTTGCATACTCTGGGGCCAACGTCCTGACTTTC	CASRLAYSGANVLTF
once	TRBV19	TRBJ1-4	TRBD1	TGTGCCAGCTCAATGACAGGGAGACTACTAAACGAAAAACTGTTTTTT	CASSMTGRLLNEKLFF